This T cell receptor beta chain was documented in a study of T cells in Graves' hyperthyroidism and ophthalmopathy. Overall study results and limits: Most expanded thyroid clonotypes above 0.001 recurred in blood. Ophthalmopathy and stable hyperthyroidism were told apart by a 13 V-J model.

The TCR beta CDR3 regions underwent amplification using RNA transcripts as the source. During a first-round RT-PCR of the TCR CDR3, the HTBI primer set was used. MiXCR, run by TCRdb on the multiplex PCR reads, gives a single entry per CDR3 protein. The profile covers roughly 720,000 distinct CDR3 sequences, with 15% to 20% appearing a single time and about 14% taken by the ten largest. Germline V lookup: CDR1 MDHEN, CDR2 SYDVKM. Trimming took off 8 bases at V and 10 bases at J, with 12 bases between the two ends. The CDR3 length is 12 residues. The definition of stable Graves' hyperthyroidism was no ophthalmopathy progression within 18 months. Diagnoses rested on clinical symptoms, serum thyroxine and TRAb, thyroid ultrasound and orbital computed tomography. This clonotype was seen at least ten times. The antigen is not known.

The origin of this receptor is a man in his fifties or sixties with Graves' hyperthyroidism. V gene TRBV28 combines with J gene TRBJ1-6; D unclear. Sequencing used blood. The DNA of the CDR3 is TGTGCCAGCGGCGATTTTTACTCACCCCTCCACTTT. Protein sequence: CASGDFYSPLHF. The complete variable domain, with remaining parts taken from reference TRBV28 and TRBJ1-6, reads DVKVTQSSRYLVKRTGEKVFLECVQDMDHENMFWYRQDPGLGLRLIYFSYDVKMKEKGDIPEGYSVSREKKERFSLILESASTNQTSMYLCASGDFYSPLHFGNGTRLTVT.